The TCR beta chain described here comes from a study of T cell responses to AZD1222 COVID-19 vaccine. A word on this clone: Its antigen is as yet unknown.

The germline V gene has CDR1 LNHDA and CDR2 SQIVND (reference sequence). The length of the CDR3 is 17 residues. J gave up 1 base and V 5 bases, and 12 bases lay outside the gene matches. Generated by immunoSEQ multiplex PCR, the TCRdb table keeps only in-frame clones and is missing some. The sample holds 120,000 to 150,000 clones, 70% to 90% seen once. Study-wide points: There were mostly white British donors and more females than males, and clonal diversity was possibly underestimated. Elevations in Spike-specific TCR breadth and depth followed administration of two AZD1222 doses. A reported finding is that nearly half of spike-specific TCRs target unmutated variant regions. Sampled repertoires all dated from after the peak T cell response.

The source of this sequence is an adult in good health. This specimen was peripheral blood, taken on day 0 of AZD1222 vaccination. This chain connects TRBV19 to TRBJ1-1; 8 positions agree with TRBD1. The CDR3 spells CASSVGQAPFGNTEAFF. As DNA, the CDR3 is TGTGCCAGTAGTGTGGGACAGGCCCCCTTCGGGAACACTGAAGCTTTCTTT.